This T cell receptor (beta chain) was sequenced in a study of cytomegalovirus exposure and HLA in healthy donors (dated by TCRdb to about 2017). With regard to the full study: According to an earlier analysis of a few hundred of the donors, some 170 million T cells yielded 100 million or so unique TCR beta sequences and about 300 Gb of sequence data. An early release covering approximately 600 HLA-typed donors comprised approximately 300 gigabases of sequencing data and approximately 80 million unique TCR sequences. Among the approximately 420 genotyped donors, approximately 76% belonged to the genetic ancestry cluster associated with self-reported Caucasian donors. The study was designed to test whether signatures of past pathogen exposure could be identified by cataloging public T cell receptors. The study used immunosequencing to profile the T cell repertoires of 666 subjects and linked those repertoires to cytomegalovirus serostatus. In addition to the first cohort of roughly 670 subjects, a separate validation cohort of under 150 different subjects was used. To predict cytomegalovirus infection status, the study brought together high-throughput TCR immunosequencing, statistical association of individual TCRs with disease status, and machine learning. In a later analysis, previously published TCR beta repertoires from some 640 donors were re-analyzed and high-resolution HLA genotyping was added so that TCR occurrence patterns could be studied. In the later analysis, no new phenotypic data were used to find candidate immune exposures; instead, reliance was placed on TCR beta sequences and their occurrence across donors. In an earlier analysis of 500 to 650 of the donors, high-throughput TCR beta sequencing was used to judge whether each TCR beta V gene segment behaved as functional or pseudogenic. Donor age, sex, ethnicity and CMV serostatus were compiled alongside the repertoire data. A later genetic analysis used genome-wide SNP genotypes for about 60% of the 666 donors, treating that subset as a discovery cohort. Every repertoire in the discovery cohort had been generated on one and the same sequencing platform. HLA typing included class I and class II loci at four-digit resolution. The number of donors typed differed by locus, with roughly 629-640 for A, B, C, DRB1 and DQB1, roughly 520 for DQA1, approximately 570 for DPA1, and approximately 470 for DPB1. Several DR-DQ haplotypes were handled as single units for association and clustering, since linkage in the cohort was strong. Across some 400 genotyped donors of the cohort, an average of about 250,000 unique TCR beta nucleotide sequences per donor were sequenced, and 15% to 20% of those sequences were non-productive. Points the paper makes about the study in general: Because the 87-base-pair reads could not distinguish some IMGT-functional V segments, including TRBV6-2 and TRBV6-3, those segments were excluded. Strong co-occurrence of HLA alleles, especially DR and DQ, made assigning TCR associations to individual alleles difficult. The only immune exposure information available for the cohort was CMV serostatus. At a false discovery rate of 0.05, a later analysis linked 16,000 or so TCR beta sequences to specific HLA alleles. Presence/absence analyses assumed roughly uniform sequencing depth across donors, an assumption that may not hold. Across donors, most TCR sequences were observed very rarely, whereas some public TCRs were present in many individuals. In a later analysis, the rate of TCR association differed among HLA loci, with DRB1 alleles having the most associated TCRs and HLA-C alleles having the fewest. The classifier was reported to diagnose cytomegalovirus status with high specificity and sensitivity in both the original cohort and the validation cohort. In a later analysis, HLA-associated TCR beta chains were found to be more clonally expanded and to have lower generation probabilities than equally common non-associated chains. A later analysis found that most CMV-associated TCR beta chains appeared HLA-restricted, with HLA associations seemingly driven largely by CMV exposure. According to the authors, the approach could potentially be generalized to other disease states and immunological phenotypes. HLA typing was unavailable for some donors at each locus, so association tests used only the typed subset. A further reported finding was that TCR beta sequences accurately predicted the HLA-A and HLA-B alleles for most subjects in the first cohort. Only TCR beta chains were sequenced in this cohort, and the absence of alpha or paired-chain data limited detectable features. An earlier analysis of approximately 590 of the donors showed that most TCR beta V segments appeared in productive rearrangements either about 90% or about 30% of the time, which broadly matched IMGT annotations. The study listed 164 TCR beta chains as associated with cytomegalovirus. In vitro tests confirmed that a few of the cytomegalovirus-associated TCR beta chains recognize cytomegalovirus antigens. In a later genetic analysis, fewer N-insertions in productive TCRs were reported among donors in an Asian-associated ancestry cluster than the approximately 670-donor mean. Correlated functional status among segregating V segments might be attributable to linkage disequilibrium, but an unknown experimental factor could not be ruled out. Seventeen rarely observed V segments, including chromosome 9 orphons, were excluded from the earlier analysis of approximately 500 of the donors because counts were too low. A cluster of highly shared sequence variants was judged likely to be a technical artifact of the sequencing pipeline. In a later genetic analysis, a missense DCLRE1C variant was associated with V-gene and J-gene trimming of TCR beta chains, and the association was replicated in an independent cohort. A later analysis reported that several top co-occurrence clusters appeared linked to parvovirus B19, influenza, CMV and Epstein-Barr virus.

Receptor amplification or capture employed the immunoSEQ multiplex PCR assay. The multiplex PCR relied on a mix of 60 forward primers for TCR Vbeta segments and 13 reverse primers for TCR Jbeta segments. A multiplex PCR assay on genomic DNA amplified the CDR3 region of rearranged TCR beta genes. Amplified TCR beta libraries were sequenced as 87-base-pair reads on the Illumina HiSeq System. The original methods were these. A later analysis counted about 80 million unique TCR beta chains across the 670 or so repertoires, and some 11 million of these chains were shared by at least two donors. To remove PCR and sequencing errors, raw reads were error-corrected and collapsed into unique sequences using a nearest-neighbor algorithm that merged closely related sequences. CDR3 sequences were aligned to IMGT reference sequences to assign V, D and J gene segments. Each retained sequence needed at least a six-nucleotide match to both a V gene segment and a J gene segment. Rearrangements were called productive when the CDR3 lacked stop codons and stayed in frame with V and J; all others were non-productive. Following IMGT convention, CDR3 was defined as the stretch from the second conserved V-encoded cysteine to the conserved J-encoded phenylalanine. Sequences without an unambiguous match to a single V gene segment were excluded from the earlier analysis of 500 to 700 of the donors. In an earlier analysis of some 590 of the donors, a V segment was called functional when productive rearrangements were above 56.7%, and segregating when the standard deviation between donors exceeded 5%. A statistical classification framework was built for diagnosing cytomegalovirus status from the catalog of TCR beta chain sequences. In a later analysis, TCR nucleotide sequences were compared against IMGT/GENE-DB human TR gene sequences so that V and J genes could be assigned. A later analysis assigned CDR3 sequences and most-parsimonious VDJ recombination scenarios with the TCRdist pipeline. In a later analysis, each TCR beta chain was defined by its CDR3 amino acid sequence together with its V-gene family, and reads without a unique V-gene family were excluded. As a way to deal with suspected cross-contamination and a sequencing artifact, a later analysis dropped hundreds of nucleotide sequences that were highly shared and had low generation probability. In a later analysis, a clonal expansion index for each public chain was calculated from normalized within-repertoire ranks of inferred template counts. Generation probabilities in a later analysis came from a VDJ recombination model fitted to out-of-frame rearrangements, and those results were checked against IGoR. Hypergeometric tests were used in a later analysis to score TCR-TCR, TCR-HLA and TCR-CMV co-occurrence, with a repertoire-size bias correction applied to the TCR pairs. A later analysis estimated false discovery rates by permuting HLA or CMV assignments 20 times. In a later analysis, co-occurring TCRs were grouped using DBSCAN, and TCRdist sequence similarity was added for clustering within HLA-allele-positive subsets. Repertoires with fewer than 30,000 or more than 120,000 public chains, plus five repertoires with anomalous nucleotide sharing, were excluded from co-occurrence clustering. TCRdb retrieved this table from immuneACCESS and kept in-frame rearrangements only. Not all clones are present; in checked studies, unresolved V genes account for under half, and no reason is known for the remainder. D and trimming come from the DNA, and the V and J calls and clone size come from that table. The sample table lists approximately 140,000 clones, approximately 80% of them with a count of one. The ten largest clonotypes hold 5.1% of the sample.

In the case of this clone: There is no known antigen for this receptor. Its ends do not fully match the called genes, so a read error is possible.

The CDR3 has 13 amino acids, counting the end cysteine and phenylalanine. Of the read, only the CDR3 DNA is kept; its 39 bases are in frame from base 1. The germline V gene (reference sequence) sets CDR1 to LNHDA and CDR2 to SQIVND. In total, 500 to 700 healthy bone marrow donors made up the cohort. At the time of sampling, every cohort member was nominally healthy, though immune exposures that went unrecorded were likely present. The donor was CMV seronegative and belonged to the group of 320 or so seronegative cohort members. Every donor gave a peripheral blood sample, and the peripheral blood mononuclear cells from that sample were used for TCR beta sequencing. The Qiagen DNeasy Blood Extraction Kit was used to extract genomic DNA from the blood cell samples.

The clonotype was recovered from a male donor in good health and CMV-seronegative. What was sequenced was PBMCs. Rearrangement joined TRBV19 to TRBJ1-4; TRBD1 is a weak D gene call, 6 bases matching. For the CDR3, the sequence is CASTTTGFSDIWF. The DNA reads TGTGCCAGTACCACGACAGGATTTTCGGACATTTGGTTT.